This T cell receptor beta chain is drawn from a study of shared clonotypes between healthy human individuals. Broader study findings: Naive CD4 clonotypes overlapped across a few donors at around 5%.

In regard to this clone: Its specificity is unknown.

Deep was the level at which the assay was run. Sequencing used immunoSEQ multiplex PCR; TCRdb keeps in-frame clones, though not all of them. This sample has some 1.4 million clones; 96% occur once, and the top ten carry approximately 1.2%. V was pared by 3 bases and J by 5 bases, with 13 bases between. This CDR3 is 14 amino acids long. Germline-derived CDR1 and CDR2 are KGHSH and LQKENI. Donors, healthy HIV-negative adults, lacked recent acute infections or vaccinations. Source material: naive CD4+ T cells sorted from blood. The subset here: CD45RA+ positively selected. This chain joins TRBV18 and TRBJ2-5; maybe TRBD2 (5 bases). This sequence originates from a man aged 25 to 45 in good health. The CDR3 DNA reads as TGTGCCAGCTCACCCCGTGTTGGGGAGGAGACCCAGTACTTC. As protein: CASSPRVGEETQYF.